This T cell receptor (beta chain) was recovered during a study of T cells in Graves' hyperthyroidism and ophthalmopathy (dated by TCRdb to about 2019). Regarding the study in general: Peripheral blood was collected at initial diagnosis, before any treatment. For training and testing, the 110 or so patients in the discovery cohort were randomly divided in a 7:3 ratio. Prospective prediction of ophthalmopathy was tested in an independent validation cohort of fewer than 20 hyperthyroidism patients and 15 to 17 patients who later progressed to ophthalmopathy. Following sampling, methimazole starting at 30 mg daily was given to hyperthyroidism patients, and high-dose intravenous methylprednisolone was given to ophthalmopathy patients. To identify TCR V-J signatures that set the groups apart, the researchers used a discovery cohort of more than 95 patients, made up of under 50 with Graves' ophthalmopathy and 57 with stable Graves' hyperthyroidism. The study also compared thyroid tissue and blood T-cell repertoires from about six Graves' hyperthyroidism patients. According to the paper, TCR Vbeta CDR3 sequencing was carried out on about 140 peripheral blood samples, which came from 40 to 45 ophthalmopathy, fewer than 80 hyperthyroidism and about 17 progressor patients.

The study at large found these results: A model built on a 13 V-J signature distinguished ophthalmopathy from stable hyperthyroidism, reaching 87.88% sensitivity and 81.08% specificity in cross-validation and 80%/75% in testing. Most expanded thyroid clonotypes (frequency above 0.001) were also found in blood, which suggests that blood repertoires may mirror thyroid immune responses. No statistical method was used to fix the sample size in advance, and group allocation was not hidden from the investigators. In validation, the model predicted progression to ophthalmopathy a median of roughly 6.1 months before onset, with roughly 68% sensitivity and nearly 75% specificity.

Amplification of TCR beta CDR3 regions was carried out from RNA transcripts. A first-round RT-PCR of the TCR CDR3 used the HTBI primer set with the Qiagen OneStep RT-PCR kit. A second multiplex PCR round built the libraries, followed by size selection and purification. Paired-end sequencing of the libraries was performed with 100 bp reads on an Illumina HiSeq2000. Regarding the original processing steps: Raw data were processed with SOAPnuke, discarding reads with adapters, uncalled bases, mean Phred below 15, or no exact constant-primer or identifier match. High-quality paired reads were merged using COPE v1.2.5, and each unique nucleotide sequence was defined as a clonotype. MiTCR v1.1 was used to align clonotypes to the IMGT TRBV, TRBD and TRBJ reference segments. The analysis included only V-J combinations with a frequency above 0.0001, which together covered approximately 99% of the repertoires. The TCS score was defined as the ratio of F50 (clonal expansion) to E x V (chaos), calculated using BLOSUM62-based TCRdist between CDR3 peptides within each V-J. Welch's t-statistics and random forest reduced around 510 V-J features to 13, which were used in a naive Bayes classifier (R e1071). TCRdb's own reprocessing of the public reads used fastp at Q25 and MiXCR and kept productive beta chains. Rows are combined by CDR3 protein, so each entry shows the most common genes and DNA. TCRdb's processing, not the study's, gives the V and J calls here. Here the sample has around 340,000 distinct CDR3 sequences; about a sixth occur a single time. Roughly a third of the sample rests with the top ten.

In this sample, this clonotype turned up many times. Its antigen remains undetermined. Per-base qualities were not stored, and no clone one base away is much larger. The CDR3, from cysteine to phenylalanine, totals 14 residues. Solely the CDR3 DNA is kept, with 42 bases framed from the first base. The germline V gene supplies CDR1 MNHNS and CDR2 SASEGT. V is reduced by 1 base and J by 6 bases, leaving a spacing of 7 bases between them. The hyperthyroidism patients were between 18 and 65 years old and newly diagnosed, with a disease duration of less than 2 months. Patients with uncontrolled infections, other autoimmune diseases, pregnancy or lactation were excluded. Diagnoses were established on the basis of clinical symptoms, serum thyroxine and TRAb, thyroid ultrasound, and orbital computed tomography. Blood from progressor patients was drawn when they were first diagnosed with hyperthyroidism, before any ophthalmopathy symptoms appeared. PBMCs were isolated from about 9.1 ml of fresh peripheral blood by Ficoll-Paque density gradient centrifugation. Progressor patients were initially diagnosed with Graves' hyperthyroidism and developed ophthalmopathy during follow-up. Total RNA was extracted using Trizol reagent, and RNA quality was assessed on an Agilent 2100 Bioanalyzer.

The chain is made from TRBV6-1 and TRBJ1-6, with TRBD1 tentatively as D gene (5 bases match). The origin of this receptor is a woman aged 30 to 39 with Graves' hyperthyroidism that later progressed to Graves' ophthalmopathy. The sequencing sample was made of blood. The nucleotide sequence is TGTGCCAGCAGTGAAGTCGGGGGTAATTCACCCCTCCACTTT. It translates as CASSEVGGNSPLHF.